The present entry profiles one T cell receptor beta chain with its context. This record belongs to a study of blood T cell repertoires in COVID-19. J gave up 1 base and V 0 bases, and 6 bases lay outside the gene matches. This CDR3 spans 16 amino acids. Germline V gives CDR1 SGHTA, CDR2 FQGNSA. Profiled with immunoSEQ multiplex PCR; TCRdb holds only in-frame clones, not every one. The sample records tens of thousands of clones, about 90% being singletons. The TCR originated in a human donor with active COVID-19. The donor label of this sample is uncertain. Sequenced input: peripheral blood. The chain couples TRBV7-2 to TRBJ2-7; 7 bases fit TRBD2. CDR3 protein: CASSLAPGRGSYEQYF. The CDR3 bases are TGTGCCAGCAGCTTAGCGCCGGGGAGGGGTTCCTACGAGCAGTACTTC.